This TCR beta chain was captured in a study of blood T cell repertoires in COVID-19. In the study overall: Collection of acute and convalescent COVID-19 samples took place in the United States, Italy and Spain. Sources were T cells, B-cell-depleted T cells, or PBMCs; the material itself was cDNA or gDNA.

Per the original methods: Scientists estimated how many nucleated cells there were by amplifying reference gene primers. Repertoires were generated with immunoSEQ multiplex PCR, while TCRdb's copy carries only in-frame clones and drops some. V, J and clone size were drawn from that table, and D and trimming were deduced from the DNA. Of about 400,000 clones in the sample, 87% were seen once. The CDR3 is 16 residues long. Germline V gene sequence: CDR1 SGHTS, CDR2 YDEGEE. V was trimmed by 0 bases and J by 2 bases, leaving 12 bases between them. Sequences were obtained from PBMCs or T cells enriched from blood (not recorded which). The chain combines TRBV5-8 with TRBJ1-5; D ambiguous. The TCR was taken from a woman between 18 and 29 years old with acute COVID-19. Here the CDR3 reads CASSLVRGSGNQPQHF. CDR3 bases: TGTGCCAGCAGCTTGGTTCGGGGATCGGGCAATCAGCCCCAGCATTTT. The complete variable domain, with remaining parts taken from reference TRBV5-8 and TRBJ1-5, reads EAGVTQSPTHLIKTRGQQATLRCSPISGHTSVYWYQQALGLGLQFLLWYDEGEERNRGNFPPRFSGRQFPNYSSELNVNALELEDSALYLCASSLVRGSGNQPQHFGDGTRLSIL.